The rows below give T cell receptor beta chains drawn from one sample of a study of CD8 T cells in Susac syndrome. TCRdb fed the immunoSEQ multiplex PCR reads into MiXCR, producing one record per CDR3 protein. The sample records about 80,000 distinct CDR3 sequences, roughly 96% being singletons. Material for sequencing was CD8+ T cells from PBMCs. The receptors derive from a human donor with Susac syndrome. Both conserved end residues are part of each CDR3. The D gene is left open where the match is weak. Some rows have no size entry. The others give once, few or many, or a class for an expanded clone.

>15|.|.|TRBJ2-5|TRBV6-2/TRBV6-3
CASSRRDRPRETQYF
TGTGCCAGCAGTCGCAGAGACAGGCCTCGGGAGACCCAGTACTTC
>11|few|.|TRBJ2-7|TRBV27
CASSSGSEQYF
TGTGCCAGCAGTTCGGGGTCCGAGCAGTACTTC
>14|.|.|TRBJ1-5|TRBV24-1
CATSLGIGNQPQHF
TGTGCCACCAGTTTGGGTATCGGCAATCAGCCCCAGCATTTT
>14|.|.|TRBJ1-3|TRBV6-6
CASSYLSSGNTIYF
TGTGCCAGCAGTTACCTGAGCTCTGGAAACACCATATATTTT
>17|.|.|TRBJ2-3|TRBV4-3
CASSQAWSEASTDTQYF
TGCGCCAGCAGCCAAGCCTGGTCTGAGGCTAGCACAGATACGCAGTATTTT
>13|.|.|TRBJ2-7|TRBV29-1
CSVEFDRPGEQYF
TGCAGCGTTGAGTTCGACAGGCCCGGCGAGCAGTACTTC
>12|.|TRBD1|TRBJ1-2|TRBV5-1
CASSRRTGPHTF
TGCGCCAGCAGCAGACGGACAGGGCCACACACCTTC
>16|.|TRBD2|TRBJ2-1|TRBV15
CATSPELAGGGNEQFF
TGTGCCACCAGCCCAGAACTAGCGGGAGGGGGTAATGAGCAGTTCTTC
>14|once|.|TRBJ1-1|TRBV7-9
CASEDSEAGAEAFF
TGTGCCAGCGAGGATAGTGAGGCTGGGGCTGAAGCTTTCTTT
>16|.|.|TRBJ1-2|TRBV5-1
CASSSEPSQGRDGYTF
TGCGCCAGCAGCTCGGAACCGTCCCAAGGGCGGGATGGCTACACCTTC
>14|.|.|TRBJ2-2|TRBV3-1
CASSQEVDSMAQFF
TGTGCCAGCAGCCAAGAGGTTGACAGCATGGCACAGTTTTTT
>13|.|TRBD1|TRBJ2-1|TRBV3-1
CASSQGDRYEQFF
TGTGCCAGCAGCCAAGGGGACAGGTATGAGCAGTTCTTC
>15|once|.|TRBJ2-7|TRBV13
CASSLAGHGSYEQYF
TGTGCCAGCAGCTTAGCCGGACACGGCTCCTACGAGCAGTACTTC